A selection of T cell receptor beta chains follows, all from one sample in a study of T cell responses to AZD1222 COVID-19 vaccine. Clones were sequenced by immunoSEQ multiplex PCR, and TCRdb holds only the in-frame ones, with some missing. The sample lists approximately 150,000 clones, 80% to 90% occurring once. This specimen was peripheral blood, taken on day 0 of AZD1222 vaccination. The source of these receptors is an adult in good health. CDR3s include the opening cysteine and the closing phenylalanine or tryptophan. The order of the fields is J gene, V gene, clone size, D gene, CDR3 DNA, CDR3 protein. A D gene is named only where the DNA matches it firmly. Only part of the rows carry a size: once, few, many, or a class if the clone is expanded.

j_gene: TRBJ2-7; v_gene: TRBV5-4; abundance: -; d_gene: TRBD2; CDR3nt: TGTGCCAGCAGCTCAGCACTAGCGGGAGTAAACGAGCAGTACTTC; CDR3aa: CASSSALAGVNEQYF
j_gene: TRBJ2-5; v_gene: TRBV24-1; abundance: -; d_gene: TRBD1; CDR3nt: TGTGCCACCAGTGATCCTAGACAGGGGGACGAGACCCAGTACTTC; CDR3aa: CATSDPRQGDETQYF
j_gene: TRBJ1-4; v_gene: TRBV3-1/TRBV3-2; abundance: -; d_gene: -; CDR3nt: TGTGCCAGCAGCCAAGGGGGGGCAACTAATGAAAAACTGTTTTTT; CDR3aa: CASSQGGATNEKLFF
j_gene: TRBJ2-1; v_gene: TRBV6-1; abundance: -; d_gene: TRBD2; CDR3nt: TGTGCCAGCAGTGAGTCTAGCGGGGGCTACAATGAGCAGTTCTTC; CDR3aa: CASSESSGGYNEQFF
j_gene: TRBJ1-5; v_gene: TRBV28; abundance: -; d_gene: -; CDR3nt: TGTGCCAGCAGCCCTGTTTCCCCTTGGGGCCCCAATCAGCCCCAGCATTTT; CDR3aa: CASSPVSPWGPNQPQHF
j_gene: TRBJ2-7; v_gene: TRBV3-1/TRBV3-2; abundance: -; d_gene: -; CDR3nt: TGTGCCAGCAGCCAAGATCTTGCCAGGGTAGGCGAGCAGTACTTC; CDR3aa: CASSQDLARVGEQYF
j_gene: TRBJ1-5; v_gene: TRBV6-5; abundance: -; d_gene: -; CDR3nt: TGTGCCAGCAGTTACCGGCAGGGAGGTCAGCCCCAGCATTTT; CDR3aa: CASSYRQGGQPQHF
j_gene: TRBJ2-3; v_gene: TRBV21-1; abundance: -; d_gene: -; CDR3nt: TGTGCCAGCAGCAAAGTGTACACAGATACGCAGTATTTT; CDR3aa: CASSKVYTDTQYF
j_gene: TRBJ1-2; v_gene: TRBV5-1; abundance: -; d_gene: -; CDR3nt: TGCGCCAGCAGCTTGGAGGCGGGCTATGGCTACACCTTC; CDR3aa: CASSLEAGYGYTF
j_gene: TRBJ1-5; v_gene: TRBV3-1/TRBV3-2; abundance: once; d_gene: TRBD1; CDR3nt: TGTGCCAGCAGCCAAGAGTGGAACAGGGGGCTGAGGGGCAATCAGCCCCAGCATTTT; CDR3aa: CASSQEWNRGLRGNQPQHF
j_gene: TRBJ2-7; v_gene: TRBV7-9; abundance: -; d_gene: TRBD1; CDR3nt: TGTGCCAGCAGCCCCAGGGGGCCCCTCTACGAGCAGTACTTC; CDR3aa: CASSPRGPLYEQYF
j_gene: TRBJ2-1; v_gene: TRBV7-3; abundance: -; d_gene: TRBD2; CDR3nt: TGTGCCAGCAGCTTAAATAGCGGGGAAGGTTATGAGCAGTTCTTC; CDR3aa: CASSLNSGEGYEQFF
j_gene: TRBJ2-1; v_gene: TRBV12-5; abundance: -; d_gene: -; CDR3nt: TGTGCTAGTGACCTGACAGGGAGGGGTCTGTTGCGGGTTCCCTACAATGAGCAGTTCTTC; CDR3aa: CASDLTGRGLLRVPYNEQFF
j_gene: TRBJ1-1; v_gene: TRBV4-1; abundance: -; d_gene: -; CDR3nt: TGCGCCAGTTGGGGGCAGATGAACACTGAAGCTTTCTTT; CDR3aa: CASWGQMNTEAFF
j_gene: TRBJ2-7; v_gene: TRBV30; abundance: -; d_gene: TRBD2; CDR3nt: TGTGCCTGGTCCCAGGCTAGCGGAGAGCAGTACTTC; CDR3aa: CAWSQASGEQYF